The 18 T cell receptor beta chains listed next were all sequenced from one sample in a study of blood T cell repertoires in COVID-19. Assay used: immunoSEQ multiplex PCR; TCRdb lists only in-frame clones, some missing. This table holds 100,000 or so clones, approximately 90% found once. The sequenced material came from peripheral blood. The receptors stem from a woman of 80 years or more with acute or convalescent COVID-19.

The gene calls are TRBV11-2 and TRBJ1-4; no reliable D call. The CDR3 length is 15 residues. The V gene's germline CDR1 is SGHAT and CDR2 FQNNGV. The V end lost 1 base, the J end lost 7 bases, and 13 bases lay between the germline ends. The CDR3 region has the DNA TGTGCCAGCAGCTTAGGAGCCAATTCGCGTGAAAAACTGTTTTTT. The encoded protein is CASSLGANSREKLFF.

The CDR3, as DNA: TGTGCCAGCAGCTTAGGATTGGGGGGTAATGAGCAGTTCTTC. Encoded protein: CASSLGLGGNEQFF. This rearrangement joins TRBV11-3 to TRBJ2-1, with D possibly being TRBD2 (6 bases). The germline CDR1 and CDR2 sequences are SGHNT and YENEEA. V was cut by 1 base and J by 7 bases, with 11 bases left in between. The CDR3 runs to 14 residues.

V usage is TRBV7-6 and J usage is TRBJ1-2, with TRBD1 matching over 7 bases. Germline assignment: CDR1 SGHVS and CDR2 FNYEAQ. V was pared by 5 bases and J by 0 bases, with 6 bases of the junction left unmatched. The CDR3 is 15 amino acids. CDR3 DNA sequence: TGTGCCAGCAGCCCGGGGGACAGAGCTAACTATGGCTACACCTTC. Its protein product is CASSPGDRANYGYTF.

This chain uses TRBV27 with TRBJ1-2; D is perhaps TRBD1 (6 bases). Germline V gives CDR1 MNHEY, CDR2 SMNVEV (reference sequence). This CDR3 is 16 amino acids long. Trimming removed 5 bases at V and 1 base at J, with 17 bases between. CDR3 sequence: CASSKARDTLNYGYTF. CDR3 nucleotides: TGTGCCAGCAGTAAAGCCCGGGACACCCTTAACTATGGCTACACCTTC.

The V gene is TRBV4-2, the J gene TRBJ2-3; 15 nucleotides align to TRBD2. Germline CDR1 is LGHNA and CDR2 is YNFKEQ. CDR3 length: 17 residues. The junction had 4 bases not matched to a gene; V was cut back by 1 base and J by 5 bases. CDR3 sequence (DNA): TGTGCCAGCAGCCAAGTGGGACTAGCGGGGGGCGTAGATACGCAGTATTTT. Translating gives CASSQVGLAGGVDTQYF.

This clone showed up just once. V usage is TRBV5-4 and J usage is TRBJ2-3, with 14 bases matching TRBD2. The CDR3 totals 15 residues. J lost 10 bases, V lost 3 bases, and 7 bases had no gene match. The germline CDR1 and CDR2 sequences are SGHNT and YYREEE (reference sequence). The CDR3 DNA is TGTGCCAGCAGCTATACCGGGACTAGCGGGGGAGCGCAGTATTTT. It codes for CASSYTGTSGGAQYF.

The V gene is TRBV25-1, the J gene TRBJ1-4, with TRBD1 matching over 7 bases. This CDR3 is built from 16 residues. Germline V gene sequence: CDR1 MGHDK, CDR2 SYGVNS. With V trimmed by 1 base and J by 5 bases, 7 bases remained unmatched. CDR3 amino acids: CASSESNGRGNEKLFF. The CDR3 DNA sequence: TGTGCCAGCAGTGAATCTAATGGCAGGGGGAATGAAAAACTGTTTTTT.

As DNA, the CDR3 is TGCGCCAGCAGCAGAGGACAGGGCACTCAGCCCCAGCATTTT. Amino acid sequence: CASSRGQGTQPQHF. The gene calls are TRBV4-1 and TRBJ1-5, with 8 bases that match TRBD1. The CDR3 loop spans 14 amino acids. With V trimmed by 5 bases and J by 6 bases, 6 bases remained unmatched. Germline CDR1 is MGHRA and CDR2 is YSYEKL.

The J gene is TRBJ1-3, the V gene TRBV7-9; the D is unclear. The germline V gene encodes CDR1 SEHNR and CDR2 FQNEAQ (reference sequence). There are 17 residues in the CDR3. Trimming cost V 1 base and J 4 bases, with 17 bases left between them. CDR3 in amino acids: CASSLELMSGGGNTIYF. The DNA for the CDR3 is TGTGCCAGCAGCTTAGAACTTATGTCAGGAGGAGGAAACACCATATATTTT.

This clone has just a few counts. The CDR3: CASSRRQGGPLNTEAFF. DNA of the CDR3: TGTGCCAGCAGCCGAAGACAGGGAGGTCCCCTGAACACTGAAGCTTTCTTT. The J gene is TRBJ1-1, the V gene TRBV7-8; 7 bases are shared with TRBD1. The CDR3 is made up of 17 amino acids. In germline, CDR1 is SGHVS, CDR2 FQNEAQ. The ends lost 5 bases at V and 0 bases at J; junction bases unmatched: 12.

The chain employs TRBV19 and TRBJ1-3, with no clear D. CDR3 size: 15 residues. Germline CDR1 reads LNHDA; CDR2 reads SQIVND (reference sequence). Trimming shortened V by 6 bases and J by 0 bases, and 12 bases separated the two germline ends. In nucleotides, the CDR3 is TGTGCCAGTAGCCCTCGGAGAACCTCTGGAAACACCATATATTTT. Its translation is CASSPRRTSGNTIYF.

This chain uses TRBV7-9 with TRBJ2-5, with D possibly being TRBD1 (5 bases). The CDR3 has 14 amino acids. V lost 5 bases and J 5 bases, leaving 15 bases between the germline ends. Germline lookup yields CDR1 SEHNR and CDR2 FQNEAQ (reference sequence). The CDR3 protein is CASSPRQTGETQYF. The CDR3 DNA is TGTGCCAGCAGCCCGCGACAGACCGGTGAGACCCAGTACTTC.

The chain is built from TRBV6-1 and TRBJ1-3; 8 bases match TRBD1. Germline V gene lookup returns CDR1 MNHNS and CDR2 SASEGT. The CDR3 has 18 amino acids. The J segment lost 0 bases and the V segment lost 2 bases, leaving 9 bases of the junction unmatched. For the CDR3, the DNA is TGTGCCAGCAGTGAACGGGACAGGACCATAAGCTCTGGAAACACCATATATTTT. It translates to CASSERDRTISSGNTIYF.

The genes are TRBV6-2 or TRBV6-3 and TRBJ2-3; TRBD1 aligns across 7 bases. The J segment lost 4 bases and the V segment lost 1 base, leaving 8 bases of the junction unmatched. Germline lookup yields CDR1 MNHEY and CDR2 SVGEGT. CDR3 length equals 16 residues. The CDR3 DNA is TGTGCCAGCAGTTACTGGACAGGCGATAGGGCAGATACGCAGTATTTT. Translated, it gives CASSYWTGDRADTQYF.

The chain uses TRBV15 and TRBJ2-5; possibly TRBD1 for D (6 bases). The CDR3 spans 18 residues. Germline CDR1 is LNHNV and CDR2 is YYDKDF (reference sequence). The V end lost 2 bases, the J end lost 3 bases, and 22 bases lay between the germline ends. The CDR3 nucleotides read TGTGCCACCAGCAGATCCGGGACATCCTTGGTGGGGGAAGAGACCCAGTACTTC. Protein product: CATSRSGTSLVGEETQYF.

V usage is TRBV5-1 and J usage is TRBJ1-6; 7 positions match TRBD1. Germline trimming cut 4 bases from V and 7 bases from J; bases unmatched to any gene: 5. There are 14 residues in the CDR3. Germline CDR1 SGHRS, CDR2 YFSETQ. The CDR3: CASSPRDRNSPLHF. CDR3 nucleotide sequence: TGCGCCAGCAGCCCCCGGGACAGAAATTCACCCCTCCACTTT.

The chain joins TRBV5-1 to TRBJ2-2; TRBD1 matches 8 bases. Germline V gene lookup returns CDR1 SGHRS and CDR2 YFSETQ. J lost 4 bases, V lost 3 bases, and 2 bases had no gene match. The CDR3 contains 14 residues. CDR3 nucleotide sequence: TGCGCCAGCAGCTCGGGGACAGGCACCGGGGAGCTGTTTTTT. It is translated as CASSSGTGTGELFF. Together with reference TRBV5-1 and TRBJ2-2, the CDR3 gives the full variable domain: KAGVTQTPRYLIKTRGQQVTLSCSPISGHRSVSWYQQTPGQGLQFLFEYFSETQRNKGNFPGRFSGRQFSNSRSEMNVSTLELGDSALYLCASSSGTGTGELFFGEGSRLTVL.

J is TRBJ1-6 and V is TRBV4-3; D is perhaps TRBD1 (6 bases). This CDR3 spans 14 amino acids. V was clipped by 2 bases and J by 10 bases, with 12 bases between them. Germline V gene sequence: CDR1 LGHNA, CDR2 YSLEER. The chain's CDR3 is CASSQQQGLSPLHF. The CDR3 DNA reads TGCGCCAGCAGCCAACAACAGGGTCTATCACCCCTCCACTTT.